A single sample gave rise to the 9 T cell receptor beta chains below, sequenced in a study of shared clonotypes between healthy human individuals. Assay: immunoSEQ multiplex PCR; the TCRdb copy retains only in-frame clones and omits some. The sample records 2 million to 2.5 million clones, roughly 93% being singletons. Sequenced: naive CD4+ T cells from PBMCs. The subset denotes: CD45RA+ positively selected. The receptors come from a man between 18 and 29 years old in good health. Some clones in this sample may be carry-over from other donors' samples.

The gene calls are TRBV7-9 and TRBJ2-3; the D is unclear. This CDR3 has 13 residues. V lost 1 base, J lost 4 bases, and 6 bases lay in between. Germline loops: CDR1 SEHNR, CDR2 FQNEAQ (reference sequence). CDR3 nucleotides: TGTGCCAGCAGCTTAGGGCCCTCAGATACGCAGTATTTT. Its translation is CASSLGPSDTQYF.

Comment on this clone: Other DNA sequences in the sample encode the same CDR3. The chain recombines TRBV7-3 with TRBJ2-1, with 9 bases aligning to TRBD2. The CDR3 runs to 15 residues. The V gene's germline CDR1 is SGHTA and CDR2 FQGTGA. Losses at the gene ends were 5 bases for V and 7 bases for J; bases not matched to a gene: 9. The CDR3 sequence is CASSPRGSGRNEQFF. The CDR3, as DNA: TGTGCCAGCAGCCCCCGGGGTAGCGGGAGAAATGAGCAGTTCTTC.

CDR3 protein: CASSESRGPLEYGYTF. In nucleotides, the CDR3 is TGTGCCAGCAGTGAATCCAGGGGCCCCTTGGAGTATGGCTACACCTTC. The chain combines TRBV25-1 with TRBJ1-2; D possibly corresponds to TRBD1 (6 bases). The CDR3 spans 16 residues. V gave up 1 base and J gave up 5 bases, with 17 bases separating them. Germline V gene data show CDR1 as MGHDK and CDR2 as SYGVNS.

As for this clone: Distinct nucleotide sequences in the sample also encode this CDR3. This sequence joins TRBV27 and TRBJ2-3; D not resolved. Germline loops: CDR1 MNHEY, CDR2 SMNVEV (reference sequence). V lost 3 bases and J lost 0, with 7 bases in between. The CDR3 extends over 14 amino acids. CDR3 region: CASSFLASTDTQYF. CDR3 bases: TGTGCCAGCAGTTTCTTGGCTAGCACAGATACGCAGTATTTT.

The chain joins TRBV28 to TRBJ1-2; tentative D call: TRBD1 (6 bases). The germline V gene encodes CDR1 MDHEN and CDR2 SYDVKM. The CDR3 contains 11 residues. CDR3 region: CAAGQGHGYTF. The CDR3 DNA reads TGTGCGGCGGGGCAGGGGCACGGCTACACCTTC.

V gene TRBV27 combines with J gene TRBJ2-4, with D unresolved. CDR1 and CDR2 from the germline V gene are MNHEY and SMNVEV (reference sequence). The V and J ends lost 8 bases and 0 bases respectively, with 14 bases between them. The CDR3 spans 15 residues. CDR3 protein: CASHDSGKAKNIQYF. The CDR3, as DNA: TGTGCCAGCCATGATTCAGGAAAAGCCAAAAACATTCAGTACTTC.

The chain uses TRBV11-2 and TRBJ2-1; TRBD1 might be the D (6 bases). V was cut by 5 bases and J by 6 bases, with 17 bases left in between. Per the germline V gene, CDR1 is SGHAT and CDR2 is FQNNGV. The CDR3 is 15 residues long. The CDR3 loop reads CASSLLVGGRNEQFF. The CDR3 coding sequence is TGTGCCAGCAGCCTCTTAGTAGGGGGTCGCAATGAGCAGTTCTTC.

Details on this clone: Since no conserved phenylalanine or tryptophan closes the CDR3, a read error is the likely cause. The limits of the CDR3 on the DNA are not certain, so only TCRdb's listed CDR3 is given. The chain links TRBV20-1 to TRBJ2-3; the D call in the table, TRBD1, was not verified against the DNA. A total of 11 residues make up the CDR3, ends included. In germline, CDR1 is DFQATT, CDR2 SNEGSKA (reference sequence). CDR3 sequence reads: CSARDLGGTGV.

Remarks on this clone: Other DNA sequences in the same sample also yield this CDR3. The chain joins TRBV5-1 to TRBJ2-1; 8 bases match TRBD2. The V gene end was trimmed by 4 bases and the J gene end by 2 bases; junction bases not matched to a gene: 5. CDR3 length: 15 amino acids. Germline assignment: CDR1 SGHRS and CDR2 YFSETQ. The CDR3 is CASSPVAGTYNEQFF. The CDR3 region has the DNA TGCGCCAGCAGCCCCGTAGCGGGAACCTACAATGAGCAGTTCTTC.